The 31 T cell receptor beta chains presented below share a single source sample, sequenced in a study of human T cells and chemical hapten exposure. TCRdb re-analysed the RACE reads in MiXCR, keeping a single row per CDR3 protein. This table holds about 80,000 distinct CDR3 sequences, roughly 10% found once. Sample time point: patch test 2, 6 weeks after DPC sensitization. Indicated treatment: therapeutic diphenylcyclopropenone sensitization with weekly scalp DPC. Sequenced material: whole blood, taken in connection with sensitization to the hapten diphenylcyclopropenone (DPC). These receptor sequences come from a woman under 40 with alopecia areata. Some clones in this sample may be carry-over from other donors' samples.

This clonotype was counted ten times or more. V is TRBV30 and J is TRBJ2-3; 12 bases map to TRBD2. In germline, CDR1 is GTSNPN, CDR2 SVGIG (reference sequence). The CDR3 is made up of 15 amino acids. V dropped 0 bases and J dropped 5; count of bases not matched to a gene: 3. The CDR3 region has the DNA TGTGCCTGGAGTGTCCGGGGACTAGCGGGAGATACGCAGTATTTT. Translating gives CAWSVRGLAGDTQYF.

The V call is TRBV20-1, the J call TRBJ2-5, with D perhaps matching TRBD2 (7 bases). The V and J ends lost 5 bases and 1 base respectively, with 14 bases between them. The germline gives CDR1 DFQATT, CDR2 SNEGSKA (reference sequence). CDR3 length: 14 residues. DNA of the CDR3: TGCAGTGCTGTGCGCGGGGGCATCCAAGAGACCCAGTACTTC. Protein: CSAVRGGIQETQYF.

This clonotype was observed many times. The chain uses TRBV29-1 and TRBJ2-3, with 10 bases identical to TRBD2. The CDR3 has 14 residues. V lost 2 bases to trimming and J lost 6 bases; unmatched junction nucleotides: 5. The V gene's germline CDR1 is SQVTM and CDR2 ANQGSEA. In nucleotides, the CDR3 is TGCAGCGTTGAACGTTCTAGCGGGAGTGATACGCAGTATTTT. It yields the protein CSVERSSGSDTQYF.

In this sample, this clonotype turned up a few times. This chain uses TRBV12-3 or TRBV12-4 with TRBJ1-2; D is uncertain. Trimming left V 7 bases short and J 3 bases short, with 9 bases between. The CDR3 totals 12 residues. CDR3: CASTRNYYGYTF. In DNA form, the CDR3 reads TGTGCCAGCACCAGAAATTACTATGGCTACACCTTC.

This chain uses TRBV20-1 with TRBJ1-1; maybe TRBD1 (5 bases). Trimming removed 1 base at V and 2 bases at J, with 8 bases between. Per the germline V gene, CDR1 is DFQATT and CDR2 is SNEGSKA (reference sequence). CDR3 length: 13 residues. CDR3 sequence (DNA): TGCAGTGCTAGAGCGACAGTTAACACTGAAGCTTTCTTT. This codes for CSARATVNTEAFF.

This clonotype was seen ten or more times. The chain uses TRBV5-4 and TRBJ1-1, with 9 nucleotides matching TRBD1. The V segment lost 0 bases and the J segment 5 bases; nucleotides outside the gene matches: 5. The CDR3 totals 15 residues. Germline CDR1 reads SGHNT; CDR2 reads YYREEE (reference sequence). As DNA, the CDR3 is TGTGCCAGCAGCTTGGGGGGACAGGGAGGAACTGAAGCTTTCTTT. This codes for CASSLGGQGGTEAFF.

The V and J genes are TRBV12-3 or TRBV12-4 and TRBJ1-2; 11 bases agree with TRBD1. Losses at the gene ends were 6 bases for V and 4 bases for J; bases not matched to a gene: 7. This CDR3 has 15 residues. CDR3 nucleotides: TGTGCCAGCAGGCGAAGCGGGACAGGGGGCTATGGCTACACCTTC. Translation: CASRRSGTGGYGYTF.

This chain connects TRBV7-9 to TRBJ2-1; 9 positions match TRBD2. Looked up from germline, CDR1 is SEHNR and CDR2 is FQNEAQ (reference sequence). Unmatched junction bases numbered 7, after V lost 5 bases and J lost 5 bases. The CDR3 loop spans 15 amino acids. This CDR3 is CASSLRGGRDNEQFF. The DNA for the CDR3 is TGTGCCAGCAGCCTGCGGGGGGGCCGCGACAATGAGCAGTTCTTC.

The chain carries TRBV11-2 and TRBJ2-5; D is perhaps TRBD2 (6 bases). V dropped 3 bases and J dropped 5 bases, with 13 bases sitting between them. The CDR3 has 14 amino acids. Germline V lookup: CDR1 SGHAT, CDR2 FQNNGV. In DNA form, the CDR3 reads TGTGCCAGCAGCTTCGGAGGGTCGGGGGAGACCCAGTACTTC. Protein product: CASSFGGSGETQYF.

V gene TRBV4-3 combines with J gene TRBJ1-2; TRBD1 agrees at 8 bases. Germline assignment: CDR1 LGHNA and CDR2 YSLEER. V was clipped by 3 bases and J by 3 bases; unmatched bases: 3. The CDR3 consists of 14 residues. The CDR3 DNA reads TGCGCCAGCAGCCATCTACAGGGGGACTATGGCTACACCTTC. This translates into CASSHLQGDYGYTF.

This clonotype was observed at least ten times. V gene TRBV30 combines with J gene TRBJ1-2, with no clear D. Germline CDR1 GTSNPN, CDR2 SVGIG (reference sequence). The CDR3 sequence is 14 residues long. V lost 0 bases to trimming and J lost 12 bases, with 20 bases between them. The CDR3 spells CAWSVPGRSGVDTF. The CDR3, as DNA: TGTGCCTGGAGTGTACCAGGACGGTCCGGGGTAGACACCTTC.

J is TRBJ2-2 and V is TRBV10-2; D uncertain. This CDR3 comprises 12 residues. V lost 3 bases, J lost 4 bases, and 3 bases lay in between. CDR1 is WSHSY, CDR2 SAAADI, per germline. The CDR3 is CASSDPTGELFF. Written as DNA, the CDR3 is TGCGCCAGCAGTGATCCCACCGGGGAGCTGTTTTTT.

This clonotype occurred many times. V and J are TRBV19 and TRBJ2-2; D perhaps matches TRBD2 (6 bases). The CDR3 extends over 15 amino acids. Germline-derived CDR1 and CDR2 are LNHDA and SQIVND (reference sequence). V dropped 10 bases and J dropped 1 base, with 16 bases sitting between them. The CDR3 DNA reads as TGTGCCACCAGTGACCCGGGGGTGAACACCGGGGAGCTGTTTTTT. Translated: CATSDPGVNTGELFF.

Only a few counts were recorded for this clonotype. The chain uses TRBV28 and TRBJ2-3; tentatively, D is TRBD1 (6 bases). Germline V gene data show CDR1 as MDHEN and CDR2 as SYDVKM. The length of the CDR3 is 15 residues. V was cut by 5 bases and J by 1 base, with 13 bases left in between. The CDR3 loop reads CASSDDRSGTDTQYF. The CDR3 bases are TGTGCCAGCAGTGATGACAGGTCGGGCACAGATACGCAGTATTTT.

This clonotype was observed a handful of times. This chain joins TRBV7-2 and TRBJ1-5; D gene uncertain. V was trimmed by 2 bases and J by 7 bases, leaving 6 bases between them. This CDR3 has 12 amino acids. Germline assignment: CDR1 SGHTA and CDR2 FQGNSA. Here the CDR3 DNA reads TGTGCCAGCAGCTTATATCAGCAGCCCCAGCATTTT. It codes for CASSLYQQPQHF.

This clonotype was seen only a few times. The rearrangement links TRBV12-3 or TRBV12-4 to TRBJ1-1; D perhaps matches TRBD1 (6 bases). This CDR3 spans 14 amino acids. The V end lost 10 bases, the J end lost 0 bases, and 15 bases lay between the germline ends. The DNA for the CDR3 is TGTGCCACCACTGGACAGACAATGAACACTGAAGCTTTCTTT. Translation: CATTGQTMNTEAFF.

This clonotype was observed at least ten times. V is TRBV20-1 and J is TRBJ2-2; TRBD2 matches at 9 bases. The CDR3 has 14 amino acids. The trim removed 3 bases at V and 6 bases at J, leaving 5 bases unmatched. The germline V gene has CDR1 DFQATT and CDR2 SNEGSKA (reference sequence). The CDR3 region is CSASLAGSAGELFF. The CDR3 nucleotides are TGCAGTGCTAGTCTAGCGGGGAGCGCCGGGGAGCTGTTTTTT.

This clonotype was found many times. The genes are TRBV10-1 and TRBJ2-5; D possibly corresponds to TRBD2 (6 bases). Trimming removed 3 bases at V and 5 bases at J, with 16 bases between. The CDR3 has 15 residues. Germline V gene sequence: CDR1 WNHNN, CDR2 SYGVQD (reference sequence). The CDR3 loop reads CASSDSRGGAETQYF. The DNA for the CDR3 is TGCGCCAGCAGTGATTCCCGGGGAGGAGCGGAGACCCAGTACTTC.

This clonotype was seen a few times. The chain combines TRBV7-2 with TRBJ1-6; the D is unclear. Germline CDR1 SGHTA, CDR2 FQGNSA. This CDR3 has 11 amino acids. V lost 6 bases and J 7 bases, leaving 4 bases between the germline ends. This CDR3 is CASRNNSPLHF. The CDR3 DNA is TGTGCCAGCAGGAACAATTCACCCCTCCACTTT.

J is TRBJ1-4 and V is TRBV28; D remains ambiguous. Trimming took 3 bases from V and 4 from J, leaving 9 bases between them. This CDR3 has 14 residues. Germline CDR1 and CDR2: MDHEN and SYDVKM. CDR3: CASSLAGVNEKLFF. The CDR3 nucleotides are TGTGCCAGCAGTTTGGCCGGGGTTAATGAAAAACTGTTTTTT.

The sample holds many counts of this clonotype. V and J are TRBV6-2 or TRBV6-3 and TRBJ2-2; D is undetermined. The ends were cut back, 0 bases at V and 4 bases at J, with 9 bases in the middle. CDR1 MNHEY and CDR2 SVGEGT come from the germline V gene. There are 15 residues in the CDR3. In DNA, the CDR3 is TGTGCCAGCAGTTACTCAGCAGCACTCACCGGGGAGCTGTTTTTT. It yields the protein CASSYSAALTGELFF.

This clonotype was recorded a few times. This chain joins TRBV7-8 and TRBJ2-2, with D hard to call. Germline V lookup: CDR1 SGHVS, CDR2 FQNEAQ. The V end was cut by 5 bases, the J end by 0 bases, with 7 bases between. The CDR3 is 14 amino acids. CDR3 sequence (DNA): TGTGCCAGCAGCGCGGATCCGAACACCGGGGAGCTGTTTTTT. It codes for CASSADPNTGELFF.

In this sample, this clonotype turned up a few times. This chain connects TRBV10-3 to TRBJ2-2; no clear D. This CDR3 contains 16 residues. Germline CDR1 is ENHRY and CDR2 is SYGVKD. Deletions cut 3 bases from V and 0 bases from J, with 11 bases between. The CDR3 loop is CAISENIRSNTGELFF. The CDR3 coding sequence is TGTGCCATCAGTGAAAATATTAGGTCGAACACCGGGGAGCTGTTTTTT.

CDR3 sequence: CASSPRNNEQFF. The CDR3 nucleotides read TGTGCCAGCAGCCCCCGAAACAATGAGCAGTTCTTC. The chain joins TRBV7-2 to TRBJ2-1, with D hard to call. V was shortened by 5 bases and J by 5 bases, with 7 bases between the two germline ends. This CDR3 is built from 12 residues. Germline V CDR1 and CDR2: SGHTA, FQGNSA.

This clonotype was detected ten times or more. The rearrangement joins TRBV3-2 to TRBJ2-7; TRBD1 reflects the table's D call only, with no check against the DNA. TRBV3-2 is flagged as a pseudogene. CDR3 length equals 15 residues. The CDR3 reads CASSPLETGAYEQYF. The CDR3 DNA sequence: TGTGCCAGCAGCCCTCTTGAGACAGGTGCCTACGAGCAGTACTTC.

This clonotype has more than one count but fewer than ten. The gene calls are TRBV28 and TRBJ2-7; D ambiguous. This CDR3 region has 15 residues. Per the germline V gene, CDR1 is MDHEN and CDR2 is SYDVKM. V was clipped by 3 bases and J by 2 bases, with 14 bases between them. The CDR3 protein is CASSLVLGSTYEQYF. The CDR3 nucleotides read TGTGCCAGCAGTTTGGTTTTGGGGTCTACCTACGAGCAGTACTTC.

This clonotype was found many times. The V call is TRBV28, the J call TRBJ1-6, with no clear D. CDR3 length equals 14 residues. The V end was cut by 7 bases, the J end by 9 bases, with 16 bases between. The germline CDR1 and CDR2 sequences are MDHEN and SYDVKM. The CDR3 DNA reads TGTGCCAGCACGGCCCGAAGTAGTGGTTCACCCCTCCACTTT. Translation: CASTARSSGSPLHF.

The sample holds many counts of this clonotype. This sequence joins TRBV7-6 and TRBJ1-1, with TRBD1 matching 11 bases. V shed 5 bases, J shed 3 bases, and the junction held 14 bases outside the gene matches. Germline loops: CDR1 SGHVS, CDR2 FNYEAQ. This CDR3 is built from 18 residues. CDR3 sequence (DNA): TGTGCCAGCAGCACCAGCCCCGGGACAGGGGGACGGTACACTGAAGCTTTCTTT. Its translation is CASSTSPGTGGRYTEAFF.

The V and J genes are TRBV6-2 or TRBV6-3 and TRBJ2-7; unclear D gene. Germline V gives CDR1 MNHEY, CDR2 SVGEGT. V was pared by 8 bases and J by 6 bases, with 20 bases between. The CDR3 consists of 14 residues. The CDR3 spells CASARAASRGEQYF. The DNA of the CDR3 is TGTGCCAGCGCCCGGGCAGCCTCTAGAGGCGAGCAGTACTTC.

This clonotype was detected ten times or more. V usage is TRBV28 and J usage is TRBJ2-5, with a possible D match to TRBD2 (6 bases). This CDR3 comprises 16 residues. Trimming shortened V by 3 bases and J by 9 bases, and 23 bases separated the two germline ends. Germline lookup yields CDR1 MDHEN and CDR2 SYDVKM. DNA of the CDR3: TGTGCCAGCAGTTTTCGTCAGCGGGCCCCCTGGGAGGCCCAGTACTTC. It translates to CASSFRQRAPWEAQYF.

This clonotype came up many times. The chain has TRBV6-2 or TRBV6-3 and TRBJ2-1; tentatively, D is TRBD2 (6 bases). The germline V and J ends were trimmed by 0 bases and 0 bases, with 6 bases remaining between them. This CDR3 contains 15 residues. Germline V CDR1 and CDR2: MNHEY, SVGEGT. The CDR3 coding sequence is TGTGCCAGCAGTTACTCGACTAGCTCCTACAATGAGCAGTTCTTC. It codes for CASSYSTSSYNEQFF.